The clone carrying this T cell receptor beta chain appeared a few times. The antigen is not known. The V end was cut by 1 base, the J end by 5 bases, with 12 bases between. There are 14 residues in the CDR3. Germline V gene data show CDR1 as GTSNPN and CDR2 as SVGIG (reference sequence). The entry originates in a study of CD8+CD57+ T cells in acquired aplastic anemia. Overall study: Sorted CD4+ and CD8+ cells yielded DNA averaging approximately 3.4 ug.

Genomic DNA, the template, was used for profiling of the TCR beta VDJ and CDR3. TCRdb ran MiXCR on the reads and lists one entry per CDR3 protein. The sample has 150,000 to 200,000 distinct CDR3 sequences, around 60% seen once. Overall study findings and caveats: Overlapping CD8+ CDR3 repertoires of patients and controls contained about 27 shared sequences.

Flow cytometry had shown expanded CD8+CD57+ cells in the patients chosen for sequencing. Patient blood was sampled before any therapy had been received. The chain links TRBV30 to TRBJ1-5; D remains ambiguous. The specimen was sorted CD4+, CD8+, or CD8+CD57+ T cells (not recorded which) from PBMCs. The sequence was obtained from a human donor with aplastic anemia. CDR3 sequence reads: CAWSGPSSDQPQHF. CDR3 nucleotide sequence: TGTGCCTGGAGTGGACCAAGCAGCGATCAGCCCCAGCATTTT.